These T cell receptor beta chains were read from a single sample in a study of blood T cell repertoires in COVID-19. Clones were read by immunoSEQ multiplex PCR, and TCRdb kept only the in-frame ones, dropping some. The table lists about 37,000 clones, approximately 88% of them singletons. The material sequenced was peripheral blood. The receptors derive from a human donor in a cohort sampled during active COVID-19. CDR3s include the opening cysteine and the closing phenylalanine or tryptophan. D genes are given only for firm matches. The size of a clone is reported for some rows only, either as once, few or many, or as a class for expanded clones.

d_call | clone_size | j_call | v_call | cdr3_nt | cdr3_aa
TRBD1 | - | TRBJ1-2 | TRBV4-3 | TGCGCCAGCAGCCAAGGGGCAGGGGGGCCTTATGGCTACACCTTC | CASSQGAGGPYGYTF
TRBD1 | - | TRBJ2-7 | TRBV14 | TGTGCCAGCAGCCAAGTGGATCTCGGGACAGGGGGCCTCTCCTACGAGCAGTACTTC | CASSQVDLGTGGLSYEQYF
- | once | TRBJ2-6 | TRBV4-1 | TGCGCCAGCAGCCTGACTAGCTCTGGGGCCAACGTCCTGACTTTC | CASSLTSSGANVLTF
- | - | TRBJ2-7 | TRBV12-3/TRBV12-4 | TGTGCCAGCAGTTTAACTACCTACGAGCAGTACTTC | CASSLTTYEQYF
- | once | TRBJ2-7 | TRBV28 | TGTGCCAGCAGCCTTTCGACAGGGCAGTACTTC | CASSLSTGQYF
- | - | TRBJ2-2 | TRBV6-5 | TGTGCCAGCAGTTCTGACAGGTTATACACCGGGGAGCTGTTTTTT | CASSSDRLYTGELFF
TRBD1 | - | TRBJ2-3 | TRBV7-9 | TGTGCCAGCAGCTTGGGGACAGGGAGCGCAGATACGCAGTATTTT | CASSLGTGSADTQYF
- | once | TRBJ1-2 | TRBV5-6 | TGTGCCAGCAGCTTAGCGACAGCCGTCTATGGCTACACCTTC | CASSLATAVYGYTF
TRBD1 | - | TRBJ1-2 | TRBV7-8 | TGTGCCAGCAGCTATACCTTCGGACAGGGTGACTATGGCTACACCTTC | CASSYTFGQGDYGYTF
- | - | TRBJ1-2 | TRBV14 | TGTGCCAGCAGCCAAGATCCCCAGGCGCTCTATGGCTACACCTTC | CASSQDPQALYGYTF
- | few | TRBJ1-5 | TRBV19 | TGTGCCACGGGTCAGCCCGGGAGTAATGGTCCCCAGCATTTT | CATGQPGSNGPQHF
- | - | TRBJ2-1 | TRBV23-1 | TGCGCCAGCAGTCAATCGGAGCGGCCCTCCTACAATGAGCAGTTCTTC | CASSQSERPSYNEQFF
- | - | TRBJ1-5 | TRBV11-2 | TGTGCCAGCAGCTTAGATCCCGGGAGAAATCAGCCCCAGCATTTT | CASSLDPGRNQPQHF
TRBD2 | - | TRBJ2-7 | TRBV7-2 | TGTGCCAGCAGCCACCCGCCAGCGGGAGGCCACGAGCAGTACTTC | CASSHPPAGGHEQYF
TRBD1 | - | TRBJ1-1 | TRBV19 | TGTGCCAGTAGTATAGATCCGAGGGGGCTTAGCACTGAAGCTTTCTTT | CASSIDPRGLSTEAFF
- | - | TRBJ1-5 | TRBV21-1 | TGTGCCAGCAGCAAAGAAACGACCTCCGAGGTGGGCAATCAGCCCCAGCATTTT | CASSKETTSEVGNQPQHF
- | - | TRBJ2-7 | TRBV10-3 | TGTGCCATCAGTCCGACTAACTACGAGCAGTACTTC | CAISPTNYEQYF
- | - | TRBJ2-7 | TRBV7-9 | TGTGCCAGCAGCTTGCTTGCGGACGAGCAGTACTTC | CASSLLADEQYF
- | once | TRBJ2-1 | TRBV6-2/TRBV6-3 | TGTGCCAGCAGTTTCCCGCTGGGGGGAATAGGGAATGAGCAGTTCTTC | CASSFPLGGIGNEQFF
- | - | TRBJ1-1 | TRBV6-2/TRBV6-3 | TGTGCCAGCAGTGCATGGGACATATCGAACACTGAAGCTTTCTTT | CASSAWDISNTEAFF
- | few | TRBJ2-7 | TRBV10-3 | TGTGCCATCAGCCCACGGGAATACTACGAGCAGTACTTC | CAISPREYYEQYF
TRBD2 | - | TRBJ2-3 | TRBV9 | TGTGCCAGCAGCGTAGGACTAGCGCGCACAGATACGCAGTATTTT | CASSVGLARTDTQYF